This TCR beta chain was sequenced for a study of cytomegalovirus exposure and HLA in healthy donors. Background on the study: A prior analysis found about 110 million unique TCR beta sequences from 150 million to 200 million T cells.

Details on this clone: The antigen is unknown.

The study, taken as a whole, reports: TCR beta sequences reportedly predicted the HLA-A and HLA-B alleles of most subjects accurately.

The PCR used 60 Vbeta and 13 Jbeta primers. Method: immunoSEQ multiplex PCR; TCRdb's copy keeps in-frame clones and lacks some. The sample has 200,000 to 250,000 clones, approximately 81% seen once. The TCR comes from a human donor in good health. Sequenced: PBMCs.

CDR3 sequence (DNA): TGTTCCATAACAGGGGGTCCCTACGAGCAGTACTTC. Residues: CSITGGPYEQYF. The chain joins TRBV7-9 to TRBJ2-7; 8 bases match TRBD1. The CDR3 extends over 12 amino acids. Germline-derived CDR1 and CDR2 are SEHNR and FQNEAQ (reference sequence).